This entry features one T cell receptor beta chain sequence. Only in-frame clones appear in the TCRdb table, and some are missing; sequencing was by immunoSEQ multiplex PCR. The table records over 60,000 clones, around 86% of them present only once. The sample belongs to a study of radiotherapy plus CTLA-4 blockade in lung cancer. Germline CDR1 SNHLY, CDR2 FYNNEI. Trimming took off 6 bases at V and 1 base at J, with 14 bases between the two ends. The CDR3 is 15 residues long. Sequences were derived from peripheral blood, sampled from a patient treated with radiotherapy plus ipilimumab. The sequence was obtained from a human donor with non-small cell lung cancer that progressed on radiotherapy plus ipilimumab. The J gene is TRBJ2-3, the V gene TRBV2; no reliable D call. Here the CDR3 DNA reads TGTGCCAGCAGGACCCGGACGGCCGGCACAGATACGCAGTATTTT. Amino acid sequence: CASRTRTAGTDTQYF.